This TCR beta chain originates from a study of blood T cell repertoires in COVID-19 (dated by TCRdb to the early 2020s). At the level of the whole study: Samples from collaborators originated in the United States, Italy and Spain and spanned both the acute and convalescent phases of COVID-19. The material from the prospective study consisted of cDNA or gDNA derived from T cells, B-cell-depleted T cells, or PBMCs. The dataset comprised deeply sampled blood TCRbeta repertoires from subjects exposed to, actively infected with, or recovered from COVID-19. A freely available public database, intended as a resource for researchers studying the immune response to SARS-CoV-2, is where the repertoires were released. The samples were drawn from two sources: the first 160 participants of the ongoing ImmuneRACE study, and 950 to 1,500 subjects contributed by 6 global collaborators. Nearly every sample came with metadata listing a de-identified subject ID, COVID-19 status, age in years and sex. Where available, HLA class I and class II types were obtained from metadata supplied by the sample provider rather than from assay-based typing.

The collaborating institutions used their own protocols to collect whole blood in K2EDTA tubes. For TCRbeta analysis, collaborators shipped samples in one of three forms: frozen whole blood, isolated PBMCs, or DNA extracted from either of those sample types. The immunoSEQ Assay, a bias-controlled multiplex PCR, was used to amplify TCRbeta CDR3 regions from genomic DNA. The source study handled its data this way. The number of nucleated cells in each sample was estimated by amplification of reference gene primers within the assay. To quantify the absolute abundance of each unique TCRbeta CDR3 rearrangement, sequence reads were collapsed and filtered. For each sample, productive Simpson clonality was calculated as the square root of Simpson's diversity index over productive rearrangements. This immuneACCESS table, as held by TCRdb, lists in-frame sequences with V and J called but not all clones. Of the missing ones, under half trace to an unresolved V gene in checked studies; the others have no known cause. The V and J calls and the clone size are those of that table, but D and trimming were determined from the DNA. A total of some 76,000 clones appear in this sample, 90% of them only once. Just over 5% of the sample is held by the ten biggest clonotypes.

Comments on this clone: It lacks a known antigen. Base qualities were left out, and no much larger clone turns up one base away.

V was cut back by 3 bases and J by 0 bases, leaving a gap of 12 bases between them. The CDR3 contains 17 residues, cysteine and phenylalanine counted. Only CDR3 DNA remains: 51 bases, in frame from the first base. As encoded in the germline V gene, CDR1 is LGHNA while CDR2 is YSLEER. The paper's findings and limits, for the study overall: How much clinical and demographic metadata was included differed by source and by participant, and the metadata was provided uncurated.

The sequence was obtained from a young woman with acute or convalescent COVID-19. The V and J genes are TRBV4-3 and TRBJ1-6; the D segment cannot be called with confidence. Sample: peripheral blood. The CDR3 here reads CASSHERESSYNSPLHF. The nucleotides are TGCGCCAGCAGCCATGAGCGAGAGAGCTCCTATAATTCACCCCTCCACTTT.